These T cell receptor beta chains were read from a single sample in a study of human T cells and chemical hapten exposure. TCRdb ran MiXCR on the RACE reads and lists one entry per CDR3 protein. The sample yields 50,000 or so distinct CDR3 sequences, approximately 4.8% seen once. Sequenced: whole blood. The receptors stem from a human donor in good health. Some clones in this sample may be carry-over from other donors' samples. The CDR3 runs from the conserved cysteine through the conserved F or W. Fields, in order: D gene, clone size, J gene, V gene, CDR3 protein, CDR3 DNA. The D gene is left open where the match is weak. Some rows mark clone size as missing; the rest say once, few, many or name a class of expanded clone.

d_gene: .
abundance: .
j_gene: TRBJ2-5
v_gene: TRBV29-1
CDR3aa: CSVAIVGGTQYF
CDR3nt: TGCAGCGTTGCAATCGTCGGGGGGACCCAGTACTTC

d_gene: .
abundance: .
j_gene: TRBJ2-7
v_gene: TRBV7-2
CDR3aa: CASSFYGGAGYEQYF
CDR3nt: TGTGCCAGCAGCTTTTACGGGGGCGCTGGCTACGAGCAGTACTTC

d_gene: .
abundance: few
j_gene: TRBJ2-3
v_gene: TRBV28
CDR3aa: CASSLGGRMGDTQYF
CDR3nt: TGTGCCAGCAGTTTAGGTGGGAGAATGGGTGATACGCAGTATTTT

d_gene: TRBD1
abundance: many
j_gene: TRBJ2-1
v_gene: TRBV29-1
CDR3aa: CSVIRGSNEQFF
CDR3nt: TGCAGCGTTATCAGGGGGTCGAATGAGCAGTTCTTC

d_gene: .
abundance: many
j_gene: TRBJ1-2
v_gene: TRBV21-1
CDR3aa: CASPRNSSF
CDR3nt: TGTGCCAGCCCCCGTAATAGCTCCTTC

d_gene: .
abundance: few
j_gene: TRBJ1-4
v_gene: TRBV12-3/TRBV12-4
CDR3aa: CASNRARGALFF
CDR3nt: TGTGCCAGCAACAGAGCCCGGGGGGCACTGTTTTTT

d_gene: .
abundance: many
j_gene: TRBJ2-4
v_gene: TRBV6-5
CDR3aa: CASSPRSLAKNIQYF
CDR3nt: TGTGCCAGCAGTCCTCGGTCCTTAGCCAAAAACATTCAGTACTTC

d_gene: .
abundance: many
j_gene: TRBJ2-7
v_gene: TRBV7-6
CDR3aa: CASSPTPGTYEQYF
CDR3nt: TGTGCCAGCAGCCCTACCCCCGGGACCTACGAGCAGTACTTC

d_gene: TRBD2
abundance: many
j_gene: TRBJ2-1
v_gene: TRBV29-1
CDR3aa: CSVEFNLAGGGEQFF
CDR3nt: TGCAGCGTTGAATTTAACCTAGCGGGAGGTGGTGAGCAGTTCTTC

d_gene: .
abundance: many
j_gene: TRBJ1-3
v_gene: TRBV4-2
CDR3aa: CASSQDQWGNTIYF
CDR3nt: TGTGCCAGCAGCCAAGATCAGTGGGGAAACACCATATATTTT

d_gene: .
abundance: many
j_gene: TRBJ2-5
v_gene: TRBV6-6
CDR3aa: CASSYRGGETQYF
CDR3nt: TGTGCCAGCAGTTACAGGGGAGGAGAGACCCAGTACTTC

d_gene: .
abundance: many
j_gene: TRBJ1-1
v_gene: TRBV20-1
CDR3aa: CSAGPASTEAFF
CDR3nt: TGCAGTGCTGGCCCGGCTTCCACTGAAGCTTTCTTT

d_gene: TRBD2
abundance: few
j_gene: TRBJ2-7
v_gene: TRBV7-2
CDR3aa: CASSLVGLAKGYEQYF
CDR3nt: TGTGCCAGCAGCTTAGTCGGACTAGCGAAGGGCTACGAGCAGTACTTC

d_gene: .
abundance: many
j_gene: TRBJ1-6
v_gene: TRBV7-2
CDR3aa: CASSLGAARTSPLHF
CDR3nt: TGTGCCAGCAGCTTAGGAGCGGCCAGAACCTCACCCCTCCACTTT

d_gene: .
abundance: many
j_gene: TRBJ2-1
v_gene: TRBV10-3
CDR3aa: CAISGQAEQFF
CDR3nt: TGTGCCATCAGTGGGCAGGCTGAGCAGTTCTTC

d_gene: .
abundance: .
j_gene: TRBJ2-7
v_gene: TRBV25-1
CDR3aa: CASTGGHSPYEQYF
CDR3nt: TGTGCCAGCACGGGGGGACACAGTCCCTACGAGCAGTACTTC

d_gene: TRBD2
abundance: many
j_gene: TRBJ2-5
v_gene: TRBV7-9
CDR3aa: CASSDGLAGGHETQYF
CDR3nt: TGTGCCAGCAGCGACGGACTAGCGGGAGGTCACGAGACCCAGTACTTC

d_gene: TRBD1
abundance: many
j_gene: TRBJ2-7
v_gene: TRBV29-1
CDR3aa: CSVGTGGEQYF
CDR3nt: TGCAGCGTTGGGACAGGGGGCGAGCAGTACTTC

d_gene: TRBD1
abundance: many
j_gene: TRBJ2-4
v_gene: TRBV3-1
CDR3aa: CASSQRQGPKNIQYF
CDR3nt: TGTGCCAGCAGCCAACGACAGGGACCCAAAAACATTCAGTACTTC

d_gene: TRBD1
abundance: .
j_gene: TRBJ2-7
v_gene: TRBV29-1
CDR3aa: CSVTDRGPSYEQYF
CDR3nt: TGCAGCGTCACGGACAGGGGCCCCTCCTACGAGCAGTACTTC

d_gene: TRBD2
abundance: few
j_gene: TRBJ2-3
v_gene: TRBV27
CDR3aa: CASSPSTSGRNTQYF
CDR3nt: TGTGCCAGCAGTCCCTCGACTAGCGGGAGAAATACGCAGTATTTT

d_gene: TRBD1
abundance: many
j_gene: TRBJ2-1
v_gene: TRBV29-1
CDR3aa: CSVYRGAYNEQFF
CDR3nt: TGCAGCGTGTACAGGGGAGCATACAATGAGCAGTTCTTC

d_gene: .
abundance: many
j_gene: TRBJ1-1
v_gene: TRBV5-1
CDR3aa: CASSLFGANTEAFF
CDR3nt: TGCGCCAGCAGCTTGTTCGGGGCGAACACTGAAGCTTTCTTT

d_gene: .
abundance: many
j_gene: TRBJ1-2
v_gene: TRBV29-1
CDR3aa: CSVEENVDYGYTF
CDR3nt: TGCAGCGTTGAAGAAAACGTCGACTATGGCTACACCTTC

d_gene: TRBD2
abundance: many
j_gene: TRBJ2-3
v_gene: TRBV28
CDR3aa: CASSPFLSGRSSTDTQYF
CDR3nt: TGTGCCAGCAGTCCCTTTTTAAGCGGGAGATCTAGCACAGATACGCAGTATTTT

d_gene: TRBD2
abundance: many
j_gene: TRBJ2-2
v_gene: TRBV20-1
CDR3aa: CSARWAGLSGELFF
CDR3nt: TGCAGTGCTAGGTGGGCGGGACTATCCGGGGAGCTGTTTTTT

d_gene: .
abundance: many
j_gene: TRBJ2-2
v_gene: TRBV27
CDR3aa: CASSLWVSQPGELFF
CDR3nt: TGTGCCAGCAGTTTATGGGTCAGTCAACCCGGGGAGCTGTTTTTT

d_gene: .
abundance: many
j_gene: TRBJ2-1
v_gene: TRBV6-5
CDR3aa: CASSSRPFGTRQGDEQFF
CDR3nt: TGTGCCAGCAGCTCGCGACCATTCGGGACCAGACAAGGCGATGAGCAGTTCTTC

d_gene: .
abundance: many
j_gene: TRBJ2-5
v_gene: TRBV14
CDR3aa: CASSQKETQYF
CDR3nt: TGTGCCAGCAGCCAAAAAGAGACCCAGTACTTC

d_gene: .
abundance: many
j_gene: TRBJ1-2
v_gene: TRBV7-9
CDR3aa: CASSLGAYGYTF
CDR3nt: TGTGCCAGCAGCTTAGGGGCCTATGGCTACACCTTC

d_gene: .
abundance: many
j_gene: TRBJ2-1
v_gene: TRBV5-1
CDR3aa: CASSSPWWYNEQFF
CDR3nt: TGCGCCAGCAGCTCGCCTTGGTGGTACAATGAGCAGTTCTTC

d_gene: .
abundance: .
j_gene: TRBJ2-6
v_gene: TRBV7-2
CDR3aa: CASSWDSGANVLTF
CDR3nt: TGTGCCAGCAGTTGGGACTCTGGGGCCAACGTCCTGACTTTC

d_gene: .
abundance: .
j_gene: TRBJ1-5
v_gene: TRBV20-1
CDR3aa: CSVNGVGPLGNQPQHF
CDR3nt: TGCAGTGTAAACGGAGTCGGACCCCTTGGCAATCAGCCCCAGCATTTT

d_gene: .
abundance: many
j_gene: TRBJ1-5
v_gene: TRBV18
CDR3aa: CASSPETFSNQPQHF
CDR3nt: TGTGCCAGCTCACCGGAGACATTTAGCAATCAGCCCCAGCATTTT

d_gene: .
abundance: many
j_gene: TRBJ2-1
v_gene: TRBV10-3
CDR3aa: CAISAPLGPTTEQFF
CDR3nt: TGTGCCATCAGTGCTCCGCTAGGTCCTACGACTGAGCAGTTCTTC

d_gene: .
abundance: many
j_gene: TRBJ1-6
v_gene: TRBV20-1
CDR3aa: CSADNMGSSSYNSPLHF
CDR3nt: TGCAGTGCTGATAATATGGGGTCGAGCTCCTATAATTCACCCCTCCACTTT

d_gene: .
abundance: many
j_gene: TRBJ2-1
v_gene: TRBV9
CDR3aa: CASSDQWGGEQFF
CDR3nt: TGTGCCAGCAGCGATCAATGGGGGGGCGAGCAGTTCTTC

d_gene: .
abundance: .
j_gene: TRBJ2-7
v_gene: TRBV12-3/TRBV12-4
CDR3aa: CASGSGSEQYF
CDR3nt: TGTGCCAGCGGCTCTGGGTCCGAGCAGTACTTC

d_gene: .
abundance: many
j_gene: TRBJ1-1
v_gene: TRBV5-4
CDR3aa: CASSLMLMNTEAFF
CDR3nt: TGTGCCAGCAGCTTGATGCTCATGAACACTGAAGCTTTCTTT

d_gene: .
abundance: few
j_gene: TRBJ1-1
v_gene: TRBV6-5
CDR3aa: CASSSGGGREAFF
CDR3nt: TGTGCCAGCAGCTCTGGTGGAGGGCGGGAAGCTTTCTTT

d_gene: .
abundance: many
j_gene: TRBJ1-1
v_gene: TRBV6-1
CDR3aa: CASPQWGGGTEAFF
CDR3nt: TGTGCCAGCCCCCAGTGGGGGGGTGGTACTGAAGCTTTCTTT

d_gene: .
abundance: many
j_gene: TRBJ1-1
v_gene: TRBV3-1
CDR3aa: CASSRMGGAGTEAFF
CDR3nt: TGTGCCAGCAGCCGAATGGGGGGGGCCGGTACTGAAGCTTTCTTT

d_gene: .
abundance: many
j_gene: TRBJ1-1
v_gene: TRBV5-1
CDR3aa: CASSLSELLNTEAFF
CDR3nt: TGCGCCAGCAGCTTGAGCGAACTTTTGAACACTGAAGCTTTCTTT

d_gene: TRBD1
abundance: many
j_gene: TRBJ1-5
v_gene: TRBV6-1
CDR3aa: CASHLQGARNNQPQHF
CDR3nt: TGTGCCAGCCATTTACAGGGGGCTAGGAACAATCAGCCCCAGCATTTT